This T cell receptor beta chain comes out of a study of blood T cell repertoires in COVID-19. Study in general: Sites across the United States, Italy and Spain contributed samples from acute and convalescent COVID-19. The analysed material was cDNA or gDNA that came from T cells, B-cell-depleted T cells, or PBMCs.

This clone has a handful of counts. V was pared by 4 bases and J by 8 bases, with 18 bases between. The CDR3 has 15 residues. Per germline, CDR1 KGHDR and CDR2 SFDVKD. Authors' data handling: From reference gene primer amplification, estimates of nucleated cell counts were derived. Using immunoSEQ multiplex PCR, the repertoire was profiled, and TCRdb retains in-frame clones only, with some absent. The DNA gave D and trimming, while V, J and clone size come from that table. The data show 200,000 to 250,000 clones, with approximately 86% seen just once and under 5.5% held by the top ten. Source material: peripheral blood. The clonotype comes from a woman of 80 years or more with active or convalescent COVID-19. This chain links TRBV24-1 with TRBJ2-3, with unresolved D. CDR3 in DNA: TGTGCCACCAGTGACCAGGATATGCACAGAGTTACGCAGTATTTT. Its translation: CATSDQDMHRVTQYF.